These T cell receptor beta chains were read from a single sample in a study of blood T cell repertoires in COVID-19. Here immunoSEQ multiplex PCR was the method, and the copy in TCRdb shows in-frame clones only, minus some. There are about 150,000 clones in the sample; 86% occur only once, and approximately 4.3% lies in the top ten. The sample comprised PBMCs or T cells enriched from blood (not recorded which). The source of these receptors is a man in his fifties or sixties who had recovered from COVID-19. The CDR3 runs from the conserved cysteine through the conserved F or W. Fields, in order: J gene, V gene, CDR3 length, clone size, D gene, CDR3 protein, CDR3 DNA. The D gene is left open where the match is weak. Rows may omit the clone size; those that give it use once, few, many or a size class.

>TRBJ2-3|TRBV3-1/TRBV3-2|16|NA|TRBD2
CASSPLPAGDVNTQYF
TGTGCCAGCAGCCCCCTCCCAGCGGGGGATGTAAATACGCAGTATTTT
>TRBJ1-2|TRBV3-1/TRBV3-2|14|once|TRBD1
CASSRQGMPYGYTF
TGTGCCAGCAGCCGACAGGGAATGCCCTATGGCTACACCTTC
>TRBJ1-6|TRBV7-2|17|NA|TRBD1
CASSSYGDSSYNSPLHF
TGTGCCAGCAGCTCCTACGGGGACAGTTCCTATAATTCACCCCTCCACTTT
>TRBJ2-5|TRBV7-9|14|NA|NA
CASSLVQYQETQYF
TGTGCCAGCAGCTTAGTTCAGTACCAAGAGACCCAGTACTTC
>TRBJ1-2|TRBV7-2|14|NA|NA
CASSPARLGYGYTF
TGTGCCAGCAGCCCCGCCAGGCTGGGCTATGGCTACACCTTC
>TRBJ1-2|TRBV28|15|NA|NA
CASSFRRVMNYGYTF
TGTGCCAGCAGTTTTAGACGGGTCATGAACTATGGCTACACCTTC
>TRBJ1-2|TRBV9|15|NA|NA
CASSGPVQSNYGYTF
TGTGCCAGCAGCGGCCCTGTACAGAGCAACTATGGCTACACCTTC
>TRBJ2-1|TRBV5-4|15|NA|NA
CASSLVLATYNEQFF
TGTGCCAGCAGCTTGGTCCTAGCGACCTACAATGAGCAGTTCTTC
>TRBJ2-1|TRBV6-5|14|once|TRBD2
CASSQLAGGSSQFF
TGTGCCAGCAGTCAACTAGCGGGAGGATCCTCGCAGTTCTTC
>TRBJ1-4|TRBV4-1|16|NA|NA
CASSQEVGETNEKLFF
TGCGCCAGCAGCCAAGAGGTCGGGGAGACTAATGAAAAACTGTTTTTT
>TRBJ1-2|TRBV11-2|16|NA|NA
CASRAVQGPTNYGYTF
TGTGCCAGCAGGGCGGTACAGGGACCTACAAACTATGGCTACACCTTC
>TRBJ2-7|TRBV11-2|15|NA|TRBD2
CASSLRLAEAYEQYF
TGTGCCAGCAGCTTAAGGCTAGCGGAGGCCTACGAGCAGTACTTC
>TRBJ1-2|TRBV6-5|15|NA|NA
CASRPTQGLDYGYTF
TGTGCCAGCAGGCCTACCCAGGGGTTAGACTATGGCTACACCTTC
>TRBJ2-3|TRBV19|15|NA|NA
CATNSPRVSTDTQYF
TGTGCCACAAACTCCCCACGAGTTTCCACAGATACGCAGTATTTT
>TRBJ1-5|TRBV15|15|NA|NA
CATSRADVGVQPQHF
TGTGCCACCAGCAGAGCGGATGTAGGGGTACAGCCCCAGCATTTT
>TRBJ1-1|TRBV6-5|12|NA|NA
CASRAGLTEAFF
TGTGCCAGCAGGGCAGGGCTCACTGAAGCTTTCTTT
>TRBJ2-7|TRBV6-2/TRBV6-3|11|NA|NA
CASSSPASRYF
TGTGCCAGCAGTTCTCCGGCTAGTCGGTACTTC
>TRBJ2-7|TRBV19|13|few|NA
CASSRTVAYEQYF
TGTGCCAGTAGTAGGACTGTCGCCTACGAGCAGTACTTC
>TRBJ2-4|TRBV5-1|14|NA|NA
CASSLAAGAGIQYF
TGCGCCAGCAGCTTGGCGGCAGGCGCGGGGATTCAGTACTTC
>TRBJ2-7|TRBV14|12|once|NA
CASSSGAYEQYF
TGTGCCAGCAGCTCAGGGGCTTACGAGCAGTACTTC
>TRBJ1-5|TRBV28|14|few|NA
CASSFRLGNQPQHF
TGTGCCAGCAGTTTCCGCTTAGGCAATCAGCCCCAGCATTTT
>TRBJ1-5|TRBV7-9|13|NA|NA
CASTRLEGQPQHF
TGTGCCAGCACCCGATTAGAGGGTCAGCCCCAGCATTTT
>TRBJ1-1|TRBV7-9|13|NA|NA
CASSLFRGTEAFF
TGTGCCAGCAGCTTATTCAGGGGCACTGAAGCTTTCTTT
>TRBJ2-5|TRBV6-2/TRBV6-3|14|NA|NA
CASSYPLPRGTQYF
TGTGCCAGCAGTTACCCCCTCCCGCGTGGGACCCAGTACTTC
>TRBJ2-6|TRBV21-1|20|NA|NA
CASSLHSPGAPWSGANVLTF
TGTGCCAGCAGCCTCCATTCCCCAGGGGCTCCATGGTCTGGGGCCAACGTCCTGACTTTC
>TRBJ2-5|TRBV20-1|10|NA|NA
CSVAPGTQYF
TGCAGTGTCGCGCCGGGGACCCAGTACTTC
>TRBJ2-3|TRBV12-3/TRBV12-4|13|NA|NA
CASSFGGTDTQYF
TGTGCCAGCAGTTTCGGGGGCACAGATACGCAGTATTTT
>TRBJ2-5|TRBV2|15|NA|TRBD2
CASDGWTSGMETQYF
TGTGCCAGCGACGGATGGACTAGCGGGATGGAGACCCAGTACTTC
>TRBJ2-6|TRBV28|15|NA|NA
CASSFLRAGANVLTF
TGTGCCAGCAGTTTTCTCAGGGCCGGGGCCAACGTCCTGACTTTC
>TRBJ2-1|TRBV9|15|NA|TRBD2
CASSPAGTSYNEQFF
TGTGCCAGCAGTCCAGCGGGGACCTCCTACAATGAGCAGTTCTTC
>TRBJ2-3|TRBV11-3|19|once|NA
CASSLDPMYRVISTDTQYF
TGTGCCAGCAGCTTGGACCCGATGTACAGGGTTATTAGCACAGATACGCAGTATTTT
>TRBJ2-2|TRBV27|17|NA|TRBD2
CASSLPSGGVDTGELFF
TGTGCCAGCAGTTTGCCTAGCGGGGGGGTGGACACCGGGGAGCTGTTTTTT
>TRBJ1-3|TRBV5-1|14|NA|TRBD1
CASSSQGTGNTIYF
TGCGCCAGCAGCTCACAGGGGACTGGAAACACCATATATTTT
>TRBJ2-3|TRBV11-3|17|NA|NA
CASSYGAPSSAGDTQYF
TGTGCCAGCAGCTATGGGGCGCCGTCTTCAGCCGGAGATACGCAGTATTTT
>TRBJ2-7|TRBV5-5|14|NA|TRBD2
CASSSIAGVYEQYF
TGTGCCAGCAGCTCGATAGCGGGAGTGTACGAGCAGTACTTC